A selection of T cell receptor beta chains follows, all from one sample in a study of T cell repertoires in cytomegalovirus infection. No antigen is known for these receptors. Via MiXCR, TCRdb re-called the reads, giving one row per CDR3 protein. Of about half a million distinct CDR3 sequences listed, approximately 46% are singletons. The source was cultured PBMCs, collected from culture after CMV antigen stimulation. The receptors shown here come from a human donor in good health (CMV status not recorded). Some clones in this sample may be carry-over from other donors' samples. The conserved cysteine and the conserved F or W are not part of the CDR3 here. Each record gives: V gene, J gene, CDR3 protein.

TRBV7-8	TRBJ2-1	ASSLPGLSNEQF
TRBV7-6	TRBJ2-1	ASSFRGGSSYNEQF
TRBV12-3/TRBV12-4	TRBJ1-2	ASSFFGLSSPYGYT
TRBV19	TRBJ2-3	ASSGAGILHTQY
TRBV6-2/TRBV6-3	TRBJ2-3	ASSQGLAGDTDTQY
TRBV7-2	TRBJ2-2	ASSPQDRAGELF
TRBV27	TRBJ2-5	ASSSQGARETQY
TRBV7-2	TRBJ1-6	ASSLLAGGFSYNSPLH
TRBV6-1	TRBJ1-1	ASRLVGDTEAF
TRBV27	TRBJ2-7	ASREAGGPYEQY
TRBV19	TRBJ2-5	ASSILGQSVETQY
TRBV14	TRBJ2-1	ASSPSRGSDEQF
TRBV14	TRBJ2-3	ASSRDSRTDTQY
TRBV19	TRBJ2-4	ASSSRRVAKNIQY
TRBV12-5	TRBJ2-7	ASGDPVGQY
TRBV7-2	TRBJ2-3	ASSLVGGFGRGDTQY
TRBV4-3	TRBJ2-1	ASSQDLRDSYNEQF
TRBV4-2	TRBJ2-3	ASSQEAPSTDTQY
TRBV3-1	TRBJ2-1	ASSQDRASAEQF
TRBV7-4	TRBJ2-7	HAPLGIEQY
TRBV6-2/TRBV6-3	TRBJ2-7	ASSYSMRRGRDSSSYEQY
TRBV2	TRBJ2-2	ASSEQGLSNTGELF
TRBV7-6	TRBJ2-3	ASSLERNTDTQY
TRBV6-1	TRBJ2-7	ASRPGRQVWYEQY
TRBV12-3/TRBV12-4	TRBJ1-1	ASSSVRGGIADTEAF
TRBV20-1	TRBJ1-5	SARVYREVVQPQH
TRBV20-1	TRBJ2-5	SARDQKAGMETQY
TRBV7-2	TRBJ2-1	VSSYRTGWLNEQF
TRBV2	TRBJ1-3	ASSQDRGGNTIY
TRBV6-2/TRBV6-3	TRBJ1-1	ASSWLRTEAF
TRBV9	TRBJ2-3	ASSTRPEGTQY
TRBV5-4	TRBJ2-7	ASSVGTGHSYEQY
TRBV6-5	TRBJ1-4	ASTPGGGKLF
TRBV5-1	TRBJ2-3	ASSSDPTDTQY
TRBV4-3	TRBJ2-1	ASSQVLPHEQF
TRBV19	TRBJ2-7	ARTPGPLSYEQY
TRBV12-3/TRBV12-4	TRBJ2-7	ASSLRQPYEQY
TRBV7-2	TRBJ1-6	ASRSTGSYTSPLH
TRBV6-6	TRBJ2-5	ASSLQGNRETQY
TRBV18	TRBJ2-7	ASSPQAWPSSYEQY
TRBV27	TRBJ2-7	ASSSRSSSEYEQY
TRBV7-8	TRBJ2-1	ASSSGLARVDEQF
TRBV12-3/TRBV12-4	TRBJ2-7	ASRKQGYDQY
TRBV7-2	TRBJ2-2	ASSPPGPPGLF
TRBV20-1	TRBJ2-7	SADISGGDLSQY
TRBV7-2	TRBJ2-6	ASSLVGGSGANVLT
TRBV20-1	TRBJ2-1	SARDSLAGGYNEQF
TRBV7-2	TRBJ1-1	ASSLAGSANTEAF
TRBV7-6	TRBJ1-2	ASSTGQSNYGYT
TRBV7-6	TRBJ2-1	ASSLAASGADNEQF
TRBV12-3/TRBV12-4	TRBJ2-1	ASSLVTRYNEQF
TRBV2	TRBJ2-3	ASSLTSGSSTQY
TRBV7-8	TRBJ1-2	ASSLEGRPNGLYGYT